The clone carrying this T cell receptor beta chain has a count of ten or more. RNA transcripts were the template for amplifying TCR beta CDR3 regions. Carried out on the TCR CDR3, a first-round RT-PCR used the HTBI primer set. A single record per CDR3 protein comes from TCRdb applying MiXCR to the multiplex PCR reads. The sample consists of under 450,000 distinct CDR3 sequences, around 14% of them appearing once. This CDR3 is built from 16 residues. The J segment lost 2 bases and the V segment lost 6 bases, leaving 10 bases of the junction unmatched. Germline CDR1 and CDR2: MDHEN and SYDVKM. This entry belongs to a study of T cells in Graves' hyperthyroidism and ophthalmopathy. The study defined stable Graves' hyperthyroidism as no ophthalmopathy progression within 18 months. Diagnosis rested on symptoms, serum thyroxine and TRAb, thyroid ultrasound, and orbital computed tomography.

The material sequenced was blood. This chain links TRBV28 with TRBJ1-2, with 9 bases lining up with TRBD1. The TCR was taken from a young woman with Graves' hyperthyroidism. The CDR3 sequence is CASRGLGTGRNYGYTF. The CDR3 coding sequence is TGTGCCAGCAGAGGACTTGGGACAGGGAGGAACTATGGCTACACCTTC.